This note documents a single TCR beta chain sequence. This record comes from a study of control samples from healthy donors and cancer patients. Trimming took 2 bases from V and 7 from J; bases not matched to a gene: 8. CDR1 and CDR2 from the germline V gene are LNHNV and YYDKDF (reference sequence). The CDR3 has 16 amino acids. Here immunoSEQ multiplex PCR was the method, and the copy in TCRdb shows in-frame clones only, minus some. The sample has roughly 120,000 clones; just over 90% are singletons. V gene TRBV15 combines with J gene TRBJ1-4; 9 bases line up with TRBD1. Sequenced input: blood. This TCR was recovered from a human donor in good health. The donor label of this sample is uncertain. The CDR3 here is CATSRLPTGGTEKLFF. DNA for the CDR3: TGTGCCACCAGCAGATTACCGACAGGGGGTACTGAAAAACTGTTTTTT.